The sample holds a few counts of the clone carrying this T cell receptor beta chain. The DNA is omitted, as the CDR3 cannot be located on it reliably, and the CDR3 follows TCRdb's listing. This entry is derived from a study of T-cell memory formation after mild COVID-19. Both ends counted, the CDR3 spans 15 residues. TCRdb re-called the 5' RACE reads through MiXCR, storing one row per CDR3 protein. This table has around 340,000 distinct CDR3 sequences, 14% appearing once. The sequenced sample consisted of PBMCs or a T cell subset sorted from them (not recorded which). The J gene is TRBJ2-3, the V gene TRBV12-3 or TRBV12-4; TRBD1 is the table's D call, not checked against the DNA. This receptor was identified in a man between 18 and 29 years old who had mild COVID-19 (a few samples of this study predate the infection). Cell type and time point are not known. The CDR3 protein is CASSSSAGEADTQYF.